A selection of T cell receptor beta chains follows, all from one sample in a study of T cells after posttransplantation cyclophosphamide. The repertoire was sequenced with immunoSEQ multiplex PCR; TCRdb's copy has only in-frame clones and lacks some. The repertoire includes about 19,000 clones, 75% to 90% of them detected once, and about 7% sits in the top ten. The sequenced sample was PBMCs, obtained after allogeneic stem cell transplant with posttransplant cyclophosphamide. The receptors stem from a female patient aged 40 to 50 who received an allogeneic stem cell transplant from a related donor, was CMV-positive, and had no GVHD. Some T cells may have originated in the graft donor. Both conserved end residues are part of each CDR3. Each record gives: J gene, clone size, D gene, V gene, CDR3 DNA, CDR3 protein. D genes are given only for firm matches. Size tells how often a clone was seen (once, few, many) or the class of an expanded clone, and some rows leave it out.

>TRBJ1-4|NA|NA|TRBV28
TGTGCCAGCAGTTTGTTCCCCAATGCAGGTCAACTGTTTTTT
CASSLFPNAGQLFF
>TRBJ2-7|NA|TRBD1|TRBV28
TGTGCCAGCAGTTCTCCCTGGGACAGTTCCTACGAGCAGTACTTC
CASSSPWDSSYEQYF
>TRBJ2-2|NA|TRBD1|TRBV18
TGTGCCAGCTCACCCGTTGGACAGGGAGGATCCGGGGAGCTGTTTTTT
CASSPVGQGGSGELFF
>TRBJ2-3|NA|NA|TRBV5-1
TGCGCCAGCAGCCGCGGGGACAGAGAGACCACAGATACGCAGTATTTT
CASSRGDRETTDTQYF
>TRBJ2-5|NA|TRBD2|TRBV19
TGTGCCAGTAGTAGTAGCGGGTCCCAAGAGACCCAGTACTTC
CASSSSGSQETQYF
>TRBJ2-4|NA|NA|TRBV23-1
TGCGCCAGCCTCCATGGCCGCATTCAGTACTTC
CASLHGRIQYF
>TRBJ2-3|NA|NA|TRBV2
TGTGCCAGCAGCCGGGACACTACTAGCACAGATACGCAGTATTTT
CASSRDTTSTDTQYF
>TRBJ2-5|NA|TRBD2|TRBV5-1
TGCGCCAGCAGCGAATCCGGGACTAGCGGGGCCGGGGAGGCCCAGTACTTC
CASSESGTSGAGEAQYF
>TRBJ2-7|NA|TRBD2|TRBV30
TGTGCCTGGAGTATAGGAGCGGGAGTGGGGGACTACGAGCAGTACTTC
CAWSIGAGVGDYEQYF
>TRBJ2-2|NA|TRBD2|TRBV6-6
TGTGCCAGCAGTTGGACTAGCGGGGAGCTGTTTTTT
CASSWTSGELFF
>TRBJ1-5|NA|NA|TRBV28
TGTGCCAGCAGACTCGGGACTCCGGATAATCAGCCCCAGCATTTT
CASRLGTPDNQPQHF
>TRBJ2-7|few|TRBD2|TRBV27
TGTGCCAGCGCCCGGGGGGGGCTTCCCTGGGAGCAGTACTTC
CASARGGLPWEQYF
>TRBJ2-1|NA|NA|TRBV7-8
TGTGCCAGCAGCACGTTAACAGGGTCGGTGGATGAGCAGTTCTTC
CASSTLTGSVDEQFF
>TRBJ2-7|NA|NA|TRBV7-9
TGTGCCAGCAGCTTCCCTGGGCTCTACGAGCAGTACTTC
CASSFPGLYEQYF
>TRBJ2-3|NA|NA|TRBV7-2
TGTGCCAGCAGCTTAGGCGGGGCTAGCACAGATACGCAGTATTTT
CASSLGGASTDTQYF
>TRBJ2-7|once|NA|TRBV6-6
TGTGCCAGCAGTTCTGAGAAGCGGGTGCTTTACGAGCAGTACTTC
CASSSEKRVLYEQYF
>TRBJ2-1|NA|NA|TRBV5-1
TGCGCCAGCATCGGAAGTGGGCACAATGAGCAGTTCTTC
CASIGSGHNEQFF
>TRBJ2-7|once|NA|TRBV27
TGTGCCAGCAGTTTATTCCTTGGGCATACCTACGAGCAGTACTTC
CASSLFLGHTYEQYF
>TRBJ1-5|NA|NA|TRBV28
TGTGCCACCCGGACAGTGCTCAATCAGCCCCAGCATTTT
CATRTVLNQPQHF
>TRBJ1-1|few|NA|TRBV6-1
TGTGCCAGCAGTGTATCGATCCAGACTGAAGCTTTCTTT
CASSVSIQTEAFF
>TRBJ1-1|NA|NA|TRBV7-3
TGTGCCAGCAGCCCTGTGGGGGGGCAGAACACTGAAGCTTTCTTT
CASSPVGGQNTEAFF
>TRBJ2-2|once|NA|TRBV28
TGTGCCAGCAGTTTACCTCCCGGGGAGCTGTTTTTT
CASSLPPGELFF
>TRBJ2-1|NA|TRBD2|TRBV11-2
TGTGCCAGCATGGGGGGAGCGGGAGAGGGCAATGAGCAGTTCTTC
CASMGGAGEGNEQFF
>TRBJ1-5|NA|NA|TRBV4-2
TGTGCCAGCAGCCAAGTTACAGGCTATGGCAATCAGCCCCAGCATTTT
CASSQVTGYGNQPQHF
>TRBJ2-1|NA|TRBD2|TRBV5-1
TGCGCCAGCAGCCCTTATCGCCTAGCGGACTACCGCTCCTACAATGAGCAGTTCTTC
CASSPYRLADYRSYNEQFF
>TRBJ2-7|NA|NA|TRBV5-6
TGTGCCAGCAACGACAGGCTTCGCTACGAGCAGTACTTC
CASNDRLRYEQYF
>TRBJ2-2|NA|TRBD2|TRBV27
TGTGCCAGCAGTTCACTTAGCGGGAGGGTGAGCACCGGGGAGCTGTTTTTT
CASSSLSGRVSTGELFF
>TRBJ2-1|NA|NA|TRBV10-3
TGTGCCATCAGTGACCCGCTCGGGGGGCGATCCTACAATGAGCAGTTCTTC
CAISDPLGGRSYNEQFF
>TRBJ2-7|NA|TRBD2|TRBV2
TGTGCCAGCCTGCCCCCGGGACTAGGGAGAGGGGGCGAGCAGTACTTC
CASLPPGLGRGGEQYF
>TRBJ2-3|once|TRBD2|TRBV5-4
TGTGCCAGCAGCTTGCGCCATAGCGGGAGGGCGGCAGATACGCAGTATTTT
CASSLRHSGRAADTQYF
>TRBJ2-7|NA|NA|TRBV5-4
TGTGCCAGCAGCTGGGACTGGCCAGGGGAGCAGTACTTC
CASSWDWPGEQYF
>TRBJ2-3|once|TRBD2|TRBV28
TGTGCCAGCAGTTTAGGACTAGCGGGAGGTCGAACAGATACGCAGTATTTT
CASSLGLAGGRTDTQYF
>TRBJ2-3|NA|NA|TRBV5-7
TGTGCCAGCAGCTTGGGATTTGGAGAGGATACGCAGTATTTT
CASSLGFGEDTQYF
>TRBJ2-2|NA|TRBD1|TRBV18
TGTGCCAGCTCACCACTTAAACAGGGGGCTTTCACCGGGGAGCTGTTTTTT
CASSPLKQGAFTGELFF
>TRBJ2-6|NA|NA|TRBV7-8
TGTGCCAGCAGCTCTGGGGGGGCCTCTGGGGCCAACGTCCTGACTTTC
CASSSGGASGANVLTF
>TRBJ1-2|NA|NA|TRBV5-6
TGTGCCAGCAGCTTTAAGGACAGCAGCTATGGCTACACCTTC
CASSFKDSSYGYTF